This T cell receptor (beta chain) was sequenced during a study of CD8 T cells in ankylosing spondylitis. In TCRdb, the 5' RACE reads were re-called with MiXCR into one record per CDR3 protein. The data contain about 480,000 distinct CDR3 sequences, 17% of them singletons. Overall study findings and caveats: About 8 highly homologous variants made up a TCR beta motif, and this motif appeared characteristic of ankylosing spondylitis blood. Peripheral blood held disease-linked clones only at relatively low frequency, and these were CD8+.

Worth noting for this clonotype: Its antigen is unknown.

In germline, CDR1 is SEHNR, CDR2 FQNEAQ (reference sequence). V was clipped by 5 bases and J by 1 base; unmatched bases: 3. CDR3 length: 14 residues. The clonotype originates from a male donor with ankylosing spondylitis. Sequencing was done on a sample of blood, either unsorted or a sorted T cell fraction (not recorded which). The V and J genes are TRBV7-9 and TRBJ2-5, with 8 bases fitting TRBD1. The CDR3 is CASSRTGFQETQYF. The CDR3 DNA reads as TGTGCCAGCAGCCGGACAGGGTTCCAAGAGACCCAGTACTTC.